These T cell receptor beta chains were read from a single sample in a study of shared clonotypes between healthy human individuals. The method was immunoSEQ multiplex PCR; TCRdb's version includes in-frame clones alone and lacks a portion of them. The data hold millions of clones, with approximately 95% observed a single time. Sequenced: naive CD4+ T cells from PBMCs. All receptors come from a man between 18 and 35 years old in good health. Some clones in this sample may be carry-over from other donors' samples. CDR3s include the opening cysteine and the closing phenylalanine or tryptophan. A D gene is named only where the DNA matches it firmly. Clone sizes are given selectively: once, few, many, or a class where the clone is expanded.

clone_size j_call v_call d_call cdr3_aa cdr3_nt
. TRBJ2-7 TRBV7-3 . CASSPGYPPYEQYF TGTGCCAGCAGCCCGGGGTATCCCCCCTACGAGCAGTACTTC
. TRBJ2-5 TRBV5-8 TRBD2 CASSLSLAVQETQYF TGTGCCAGCAGCTTGAGTCTAGCGGTACAAGAGACCCAGTACTTC
. TRBJ1-3 TRBV5-1 . CASSSGDSGNTIYF TGCGCCAGCAGCTCGGGCGACTCTGGAAACACCATATATTTT
once TRBJ2-7 TRBV10-3 TRBD1 CAISVGQGSSYEQYF TGTGCCATCAGTGTGGGACAGGGGAGCTCCTACGAGCAGTACTTC
. TRBJ2-1 TRBV12-5 . CASAPERGEQFF TGTGCTAGTGCCCCGGAGCGCGGCGAGCAGTTCTTC
. TRBJ2-2 TRBV5-4 TRBD2 CASSLALVTGELFF TGTGCCAGCTCACTAGCGTTAGTTACCGGGGAGCTGTTTTTT
. TRBJ1-3 TRBV28 . CASSRVPPNGNTIYF TGTGCCAGCAGTCGGGTCCCACCCAACGGAAACACCATATATTTT
. TRBJ2-1 TRBV7-2 . CASSFERNYNEQFF TGTGCCAGCAGCTTTGAACGGAACTACAATGAGCAGTTCTTC
few TRBJ2-5 TRBV4-1 . CASSLQRGRAETQYF TGCGCCAGCAGCCTTCAAAGGGGCAGGGCAGAGACCCAGTACTTC
. TRBJ1-1 TRBV29-1 . CSVEEGTGNTEAFF TGCAGCGTTGAAGAAGGGACGGGGAACACTGAAGCTTTCTTT
. TRBJ2-7 TRBV11-2 TRBD2 CASRPGLAGVYEQYF TGTGCCAGCAGACCGGGACTAGCGGGAGTTTACGAGCAGTACTTC
once TRBJ1-2 TRBV6-1 . CASRITGRHGYTF TGTGCCAGCAGGATCACAGGGAGGCATGGCTACACCTTC
. TRBJ2-1 TRBV6-1 . CASSEWSYEQFF TGTGCCAGCAGTGAATGGAGCTATGAGCAGTTCTTC
. TRBJ1-2 TRBV6-5 . CASSYRGFGYTF TGTGCCAGCAGTTACCGCGGGTTCGGCTACACCTTC
. TRBJ1-2 TRBV7-9 . CASSSNAGYGYTF TGTGCCAGCAGTTCCAACGCGGGGTATGGCTACACCTTC
. TRBJ1-5 TRBV28 TRBD1 CASSPGLGGGQPQHF TGTGCCAGCAGTCCGGGACTAGGGGGCGGTCAGCCCCAGCATTTT
. TRBJ2-1 TRBV6-1 TRBD2 CASREAGGLYNEQFF TGTGCCAGCAGGGAAGCGGGAGGGCTTTACAATGAGCAGTTCTTC
. TRBJ1-3 TRBV7-2 . CASSLAGRAGGNTIYF TGTGCCAGCAGCTTAGCCGGGAGAGCGGGAGGAAACACCATATATTTT
. TRBJ2-7 TRBV28 TRBD1 CASRTGVHEQYF TGTGCCAGCAGAACAGGGGTCCACGAGCAGTACTTC